The next 18 T cell receptor beta chains were all read from a single sample in a study of shared clonotypes between healthy human individuals. Naive CD8 cells lacked CD45RO and underwent positive selection for CCR7, leaving out terminally differentiated effector memory CD45RA+ cells. TCRdb's table, derived via immunoSEQ multiplex PCR, lists solely in-frame clones and lacks some. The top ten clones hold 20% to 30% of a sample with under 850,000 clones, more than 85% of them seen once. Input material: naive CD8+ T cells sorted from blood. The receptors shown here come from a man under 40 in good health.

The CDR3 spells CASSLLGLGINQPQHF. The CDR3 DNA is TGTGCCAGCAGCTTACTGGGATTGGGTATAAATCAGCCCCAGCATTTT. The chain is built from TRBV7-2 and TRBJ1-5; D is ambiguous. The CDR3 has 16 amino acids. Germline CDR1 SGHTA, CDR2 FQGNSA. Deletions cut 2 bases from V and 4 bases from J, with 15 bases between. The entire variable domain, with the rest obtained from reference TRBV7-2 and TRBJ1-5, is as follows: GAGVSQSPSNKVTEKGKDVELRCDPISGHTALYWYRQSLGQGLEFLIYFQGNSAPDKSGLPSDRFSAERTGGSVSTLTIQRTQQEDSAVYLCASSLLGLGINQPQHFGDGTRLSIL.

The V call is TRBV6-6, the J call TRBJ1-1; D is possibly TRBD1 (5 bases). From germline, CDR1 is MNHNY and CDR2 SVGAGI (reference sequence). Deletions cut 0 bases from V and 0 bases from J, with 8 bases between. The CDR3 spans 15 residues. CDR3 coding DNA: TGTGCCAGCAGTTACTCGGGGGGGGTGAACACTGAAGCTTTCTTT. Translated, it gives CASSYSGGVNTEAFF.

The rearrangement uses TRBV19 and TRBJ2-1; TRBD2 agrees at 10 bases. CDR1 is LNHDA, CDR2 SQIVND, per germline (reference sequence). The CDR3 extends over 13 amino acids. V lost 9 bases, J lost 5 bases, and 4 bases stayed unmatched. The CDR3 nucleotides read TGTGCCAGCCGGACTAGCGGTAACAATGAGCAGTTCTTC. Its protein product is CASRTSGNNEQFF.

V is TRBV10-2 and J is TRBJ2-7; maybe TRBD2 (6 bases). V was pared by 0 bases and J by 1 base, with 10 bases between. Per germline, CDR1 WSHSY and CDR2 SAAADI. The CDR3 is 15 residues long. This CDR3 reads CASSESGSGSYEQYF. DNA for the CDR3: TGCGCCAGCAGTGAGTCGGGTAGCGGATCCTACGAGCAGTACTTC.

V usage is TRBV6-5 and J usage is TRBJ2-1, with D perhaps matching TRBD1 (5 bases). The length of the CDR3 is 14 residues. Germline V gene lookup returns CDR1 MNHEY and CDR2 SVGAGI. Trimming removed 4 bases from V and 3 bases from J, with 10 bases in between. The chain's CDR3 is CASSSSTGYNEQFF. The CDR3 DNA is TGTGCCAGCAGTTCGTCAACAGGCTACAATGAGCAGTTCTTC.

The chain couples TRBV9 to TRBJ2-1; the match to TRBD2 covers 9 bases. The CDR3 contains 15 residues. With 3 bases clipped from V and 5 bases from J, the junction kept 6 bases outside the gene matches. Looked up from germline, CDR1 is SGDLS and CDR2 is YYNGEE. The CDR3 loop is CASSGGLALDNEQFF. Written as DNA, the CDR3 is TGTGCCAGCAGCGGGGGACTAGCCCTTGACAATGAGCAGTTCTTC.

The rearrangement joins TRBV11-2 to TRBJ2-1; unclear D gene. V was pared by 7 bases and J by 6 bases, with 19 bases between. The CDR3 is 15 amino acids. Germline V CDR1 and CDR2: SGHAT, FQNNGV. The CDR3 sequence: CASMQMGSLGNEQFF. The CDR3 nucleotides read TGTGCCAGCATGCAGATGGGCAGCTTGGGCAATGAGCAGTTCTTC. The full variable domain, rest sourced from reference TRBV11-2 and TRBJ2-1, is EAGVAQSPRYKIIEKRQSVAFWCNPISGHATLYWYQQILGQGPKLLIQFQNNGVVDDSQLPKDRFSAERLKGVDSTLKIQPAKLEDSAVYLCASMQMGSLGNEQFFGPGTRLTVL.

V and J are TRBV6-1 and TRBJ2-7, with D tentatively TRBD1 (5 bases). Germline V gene sequence: CDR1 MNHNS, CDR2 SASEGT. The V gene lost 3 bases and the J gene lost 3 bases, with 15 bases spanning the gap. The CDR3 sequence is 15 residues long. CDR3 sequence reads: CASSEALSGLYEQYF. In nucleotides, the CDR3 is TGTGCCAGCAGTGAGGCTTTATCAGGGCTCTACGAGCAGTACTTC.

The chain carries TRBV5-4 and TRBJ2-7; possible D gene TRBD2, 7 bases. Germline V gene lookup returns CDR1 SGHNT and CDR2 YYREEE (reference sequence). The CDR3 is 12 amino acids. V was shortened by 4 bases and J by 7 bases, with 12 bases between the two germline ends. The CDR3 coding sequence is TGTGCCAGCAGCGGGGGGGCGGGTGAGCAGTACTTC. Protein sequence: CASSGGAGEQYF.

The rearrangement links TRBV19 to TRBJ1-1, with a tentative D call TRBD1 (6 bases). The CDR3 is 14 amino acids. Germline values: CDR1 LNHDA, CDR2 SQIVND (reference sequence). Trimming pared 5 bases from V and 4 bases from J, leaving 14 bases between. Here the CDR3 reads CASSLQGSGTEAFF. In nucleotides, the CDR3 is TGTGCCAGTAGTCTTCAGGGGAGTGGCACTGAAGCTTTCTTT.

This clone is a singleton in its sample. The chain couples TRBV19 to TRBJ1-5; 8 bases line up with TRBD1. Germline V gene lookup returns CDR1 LNHDA and CDR2 SQIVND (reference sequence). V was clipped by 0 bases and J by 0 bases; unmatched bases: 10. This CDR3 has 19 residues. The CDR3 DNA reads TGTGCCAGTAGTATAGATCGGGCAGGGGGCCATTATAGCAATCAGCCCCAGCATTTT. Translation gives CASSIDRAGGHYSNQPQHF.

The chain employs TRBV2 and TRBJ1-5; D remains unclear. Trimming removed 7 bases from V and 0 bases from J, with 13 bases in between. CDR1 SNHLY and CDR2 FYNNEI come from the germline V gene. CDR3 length: 15 amino acids. The DNA of the CDR3 is TGTGCCAGCAAAATCGGCACGTATAGCAATCAGCCCCAGCATTTT. This codes for CASKIGTYSNQPQHF.

The rearrangement links TRBV7-6 to TRBJ2-7, with 8 bases identical to TRBD1. After removal of 4 bases from V and 7 bases from J, the junction contained 15 bases not matched to a gene. The CDR3 runs to 16 residues. Germline assignment: CDR1 SGHVS and CDR2 FNYEAQ. For the CDR3, the DNA is TGTGCCAGCAGCTCCGGTCTGGAGACAGGGGCGGGGGAGCAGTACTTC. It yields the protein CASSSGLETGAGEQYF.

The V gene is TRBV28, the J gene TRBJ1-1; unclear D gene. Germline lookup yields CDR1 MDHEN and CDR2 SYDVKM. Trimming shortened V by 5 bases and J by 1 base, and 8 bases separated the two germline ends. The CDR3 has 13 residues. In DNA form, the CDR3 reads TGTGCCAGCAGTATTGTCCCGAACACTGAAGCTTTCTTT. Its translation: CASSIVPNTEAFF. Complete variable domain (other parts from reference TRBV28 and TRBJ1-1): DVKVTQSSRYLVKRTGEKVFLECVQDMDHENMFWYRQDPGLGLRLIYFSYDVKMKEKGDIPEGYSVSREKKERFSLILESASTNQTSMYLCASSIVPNTEAFFGQGTRLTVV.

This clone has a handful of counts. The rearrangement links TRBV9 to TRBJ2-5; no clear D. CDR1 and CDR2 from the germline V gene are SGDLS and YYNGEE. The V and J ends lost 0 bases and 0 bases respectively, with 6 bases between them. The CDR3 sequence is 14 residues long. The CDR3 DNA sequence: TGTGCCAGCAGCGTAGGACGGGACCAAGAGACCCAGTACTTC. Its translation: CASSVGRDQETQYF.

The chain uses TRBV9 and TRBJ2-6; 8 nucleotides match TRBD2. This CDR3 has 18 residues. The germline V gene has CDR1 SGDLS and CDR2 YYNGEE. The junction had 12 bases not matched to a gene; V was cut back by 5 bases and J by 2 bases. The CDR3 is CASSFRAGVITGANVLTF. CDR3 bases: TGTGCCAGCAGTTTTCGAGCGGGAGTTATAACTGGGGCCAACGTCCTGACTTTC.

The gene calls are TRBV2 and TRBJ1-4, with D perhaps matching TRBD1 (5 bases). The germline gives CDR1 SNHLY, CDR2 FYNNEI. CDR3 size: 15 residues. Trimming left V 4 bases short and J 0 bases short, with 9 bases between. The CDR3 DNA sequence: TGTGCCAGCAGTGTGGGGGGATCAACTAATGAAAAACTGTTTTTT. Protein sequence: CASSVGGSTNEKLFF.

This clone has a single count. The gene calls are TRBV9 and TRBJ2-1; 14 positions agree with TRBD2. The CDR3 totals 16 residues. Germline V gives CDR1 SGDLS, CDR2 YYNGEE. With 0 bases clipped from V and 7 bases from J, the junction kept 3 bases outside the gene matches. For the CDR3, the DNA is TGTGCCAGCAGCGTAGAGGGGACTAGCGGGAGTAATGAGCAGTTCTTC. This codes for CASSVEGTSGSNEQFF.